The entry below describes one T cell receptor beta chain. Antigen: not known. One end of the junction fails to match germline, which may point to a read error. This same CDR3 is encoded by further DNA sequences in the sample. This record belongs to a study of shared clonotypes between healthy human individuals. CDR3 length: 14 residues. From germline, CDR1 is SEHNR and CDR2 FQNEAQ (reference sequence). Study-wide results and limits: It was observed that 5% to 6% of naive CD4 clonotypes were shared across a handful of donors.

As defined, naive CD8 cells were CD45RO-negative and positively selected for CCR7, with terminally differentiated effector memory CD45RA+ cells excluded. The test was conducted at deep level. The table came from immunoSEQ multiplex PCR; TCRdb's copy has only in-frame clones and leaves some out. The data contain more than 550,000 clones, about 92% of them singletons. The chain has TRBV7-9 and TRBJ1-4; D gene unclear. The sample comprised naive CD8+ T cells sorted from blood. This TCR was sampled from a man between 25 and 39 years old in good health. This CDR3 is CASSLVASNEKLFF. Here the CDR3 DNA reads TGTGCCAGCAGTTTAGTAGCATCTAATGAAAAACTGTTTTTT.